This TCR beta chain appears in the sequencing data of a study of T cell responses to AZD1222 COVID-19 vaccine. Broader study findings: Reports say nearly half of spike-specific TCRs go after unmutated variant regions. Breadth and depth of Spike-specific TCRs rose after two AZD1222 doses.

There are 14 residues in the CDR3. Germline V gives CDR1 SGHNT, CDR2 YENEEA. V lost 1 base, J lost 7 bases, and 13 bases lay in between. For this clone: Its target is unknown.

The data were produced by immunoSEQ multiplex PCR, yet TCRdb's version contains in-frame clones alone and is incomplete. The sample contains approximately 120,000 clones, about 85% of which appear only once. This TCR derives from an adult in good health. Sequencing used peripheral blood, obtained on day 0 of AZD1222 vaccination. J is TRBJ1-1 and V is TRBV11-3; a possible D gene is TRBD1 (5 bases). The CDR3 sequence is CASSLGPVGGEAFF. The CDR3 region has the DNA TGTGCCAGCAGCTTAGGGCCCGTGGGGGGTGAAGCTTTCTTT.